This T cell receptor beta chain was obtained from a study of blood T cells in healthy people across ages. The second PCR ran roughly 6 to 11 cycles with a sample-barcoded 5' primer and J-beta primers. Via MiXCR, TCRdb re-called the 5' RACE reads, giving one row per CDR3 protein. The data hold some 1.4 million distinct CDR3 sequences, with around 42% observed a single time. This clonotype has just a few counts. PBMCs numbering at least 6 million were isolated per sample. The CDR3 runs to 16 residues. V lost 5 bases to trimming and J lost 6 bases; unmatched junction nucleotides: 15. Looked up from germline, CDR1 is SGHVS and CDR2 is FNYEAQ.

The sample was blood. This chain connects TRBV7-6 to TRBJ1-2, with 7 bases aligning to TRBD1. The TCR was taken from a woman between 18 and 30 years old in good health. CDR3 in amino acids: CASSGSIDRVNDGYTF. DNA of the CDR3: TGTGCCAGCAGCGGGAGCATTGACAGGGTCAATGATGGCTACACCTTC.